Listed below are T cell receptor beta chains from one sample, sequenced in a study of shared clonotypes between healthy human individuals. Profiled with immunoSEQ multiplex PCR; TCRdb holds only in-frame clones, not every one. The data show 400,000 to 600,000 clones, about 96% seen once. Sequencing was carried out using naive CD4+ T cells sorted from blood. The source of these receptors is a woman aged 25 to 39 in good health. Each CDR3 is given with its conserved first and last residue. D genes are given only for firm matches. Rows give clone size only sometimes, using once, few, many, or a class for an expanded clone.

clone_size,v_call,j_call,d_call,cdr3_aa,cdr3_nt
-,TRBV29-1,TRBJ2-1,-,CSAEVEGDYNEQFF,TGCAGCGCCGAAGTGGAAGGGGACTACAATGAGCAGTTCTTC
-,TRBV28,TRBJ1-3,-,CASTPGQASGNTIYF,TGTGCCAGCACCCCGGGACAAGCCTCTGGAAACACCATATATTTT
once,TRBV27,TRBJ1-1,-,CASSPTGRTEAFF,TGTGCCAGCAGTCCAACAGGGAGGACTGAAGCTTTCTTT
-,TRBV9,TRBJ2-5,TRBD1,CASSTGQGQWETQYF,TGTGCCAGCAGCACGGGACAGGGGCAGTGGGAGACCCAGTACTTC
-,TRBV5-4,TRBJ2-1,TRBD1,CASSATGDNEQFF,TGTGCCAGCAGCGCCACAGGGGACAATGAGCAGTTCTTC
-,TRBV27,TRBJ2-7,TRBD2,CASSLLTSGRISYEQYF,TGTGCCAGCAGTTTATTGACTAGCGGGAGAATTTCCTACGAGCAGTACTTC
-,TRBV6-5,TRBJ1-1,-,CASSYSRSTEAFF,TGTGCCAGCAGTTACTCGAGGAGCACTGAAGCTTTCTTT
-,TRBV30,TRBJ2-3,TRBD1,CAWSSQGTGTDTQYF,TGTGCCTGGAGTTCCCAAGGGACAGGCACAGATACGCAGTATTTT
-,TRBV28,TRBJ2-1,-,CASSFSTLSYNEQFF,TGTGCCAGCAGTTTTTCTACTCTCTCCTACAATGAGCAGTTCTTC
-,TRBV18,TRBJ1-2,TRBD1,CASSPDRGNYGYTF,TGTGCCAGCTCACCTGACAGGGGGAACTATGGCTACACCTTC
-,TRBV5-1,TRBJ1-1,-,CASRPWMNTEAFF,TGCGCCAGCCGGCCGTGGATGAACACTGAAGCTTTCTTT
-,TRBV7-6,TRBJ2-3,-,CASSSGNPTSTDTQYF,TGTGCCAGCAGTTCAGGGAACCCAACTAGCACAGATACGCAGTATTTT
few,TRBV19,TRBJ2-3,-,CASTLLAQYF,TGTGCCAGTACCCTCCTGGCGCAGTATTTT
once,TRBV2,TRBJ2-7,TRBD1,CASRYSLRDRDYEQYF,TGTGCCAGCAGGTATTCTTTGCGGGACAGGGACTACGAGCAGTACTTC
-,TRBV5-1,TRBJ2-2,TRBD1,CASSSTGGGNTGELFF,TGCGCCAGCAGCTCGACAGGGGGAGGGAACACCGGGGAGCTGTTTTTT
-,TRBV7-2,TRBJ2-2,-,CASSLVRRELFF,TGTGCCAGCAGCTTAGTCCGAAGGGAGCTGTTTTTT
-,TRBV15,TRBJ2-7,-,CATSRDSRPAPGEQYF,TGTGCCACCAGCAGAGATTCGAGACCAGCCCCTGGGGAGCAGTACTTC
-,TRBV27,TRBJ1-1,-,CASSLSSQTEAFF,TGTGCCAGCAGTTTATCGTCTCAGACTGAAGCTTTCTTT
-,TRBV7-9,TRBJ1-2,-,CASSQAEGPMDYTF,TGTGCCAGCAGCCAGGCAGAGGGCCCGATGGACTACACCTTC
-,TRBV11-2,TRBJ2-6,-,CASSLFMQGTGANVLTF,TGTGCCAGCAGCTTATTTATGCAGGGAACCGGGGCCAACGTCCTGACTTTC
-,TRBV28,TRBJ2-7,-,CASSLEVPHEQYF,TGTGCCAGCAGTTTAGAAGTTCCCCACGAGCAGTACTTC
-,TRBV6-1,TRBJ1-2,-,CASSEHPNYGYTF,TGTGCCAGCAGTGAACACCCTAACTATGGCTACACCTTC